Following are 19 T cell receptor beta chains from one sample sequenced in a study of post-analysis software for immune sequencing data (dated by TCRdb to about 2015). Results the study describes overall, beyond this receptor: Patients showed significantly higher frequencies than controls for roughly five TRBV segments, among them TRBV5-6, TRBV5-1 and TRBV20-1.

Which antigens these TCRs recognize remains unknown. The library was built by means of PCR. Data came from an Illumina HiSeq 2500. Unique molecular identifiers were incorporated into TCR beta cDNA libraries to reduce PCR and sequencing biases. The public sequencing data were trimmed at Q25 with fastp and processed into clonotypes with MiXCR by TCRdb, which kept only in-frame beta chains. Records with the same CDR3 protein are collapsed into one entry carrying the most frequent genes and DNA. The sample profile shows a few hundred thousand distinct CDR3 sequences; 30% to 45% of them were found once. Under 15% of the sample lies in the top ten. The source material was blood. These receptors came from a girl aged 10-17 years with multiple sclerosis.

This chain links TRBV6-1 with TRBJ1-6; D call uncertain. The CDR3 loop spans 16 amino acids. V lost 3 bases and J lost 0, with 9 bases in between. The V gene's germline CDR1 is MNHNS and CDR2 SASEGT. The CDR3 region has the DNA TGTGCCAGCAGTGAGAGGTTGAGCTCCTATAATTCACCCCTCCACTTT. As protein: CASSERLSSYNSPLHF.

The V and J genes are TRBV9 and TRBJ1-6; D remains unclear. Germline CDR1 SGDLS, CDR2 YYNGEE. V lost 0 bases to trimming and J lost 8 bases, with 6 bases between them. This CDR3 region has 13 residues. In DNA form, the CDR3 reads TGTGCCAGCAGCGTAGCTCAGGATTCACCCCTCCACTTT. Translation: CASSVAQDSPLHF.

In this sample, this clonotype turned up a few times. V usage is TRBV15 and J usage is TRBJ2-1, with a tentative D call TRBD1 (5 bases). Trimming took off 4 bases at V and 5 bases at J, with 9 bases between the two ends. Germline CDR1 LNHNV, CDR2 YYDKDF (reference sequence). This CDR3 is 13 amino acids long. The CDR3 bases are TGTGCCACCAGCACCAGACAGAACAATGAGCAGTTCTTC. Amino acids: CATSTRQNNEQFF. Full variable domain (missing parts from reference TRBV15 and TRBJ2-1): DAMVIQNPRYQVTQFGKPVTLSCSQTLNHNVMYWYQQKSSQAPKLLFHYYDKDFNNEADTPDNFQSRRPNTSFCFLDIRSPGLGDTAMYLCATSTRQNNEQFFGPGTRLTVL.

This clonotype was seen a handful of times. The CDR3 DNA sequence: TGCAGTGCTGATATAACGGGGTTGTACAATGAGCAGTTCTTC. Translation: CSADITGLYNEQFF. J is TRBJ2-1 and V is TRBV20-1, with TRBD2 as a possible D gene (5 bases). The CDR3 runs 14 residues. Looked up from germline, CDR1 is DFQATT and CDR2 is SNEGSKA (reference sequence). Trimming stripped 5 bases from V and 4 bases from J, with 15 bases between.

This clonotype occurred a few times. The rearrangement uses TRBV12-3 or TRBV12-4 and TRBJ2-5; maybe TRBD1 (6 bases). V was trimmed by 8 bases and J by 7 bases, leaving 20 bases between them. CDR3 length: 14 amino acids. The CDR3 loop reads CASAKDPIRGTQYF. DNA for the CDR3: TGTGCCAGCGCAAAGGACCCCATCAGGGGGACCCAGTACTTC.

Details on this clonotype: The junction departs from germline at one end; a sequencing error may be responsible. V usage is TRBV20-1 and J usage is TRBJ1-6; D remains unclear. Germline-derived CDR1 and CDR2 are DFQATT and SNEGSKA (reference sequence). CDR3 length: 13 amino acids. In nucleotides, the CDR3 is TGCAGTGCAGTCGACATAGGGAATTCACCCCCCCACTTT. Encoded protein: CSAVDIGNSPPHF.

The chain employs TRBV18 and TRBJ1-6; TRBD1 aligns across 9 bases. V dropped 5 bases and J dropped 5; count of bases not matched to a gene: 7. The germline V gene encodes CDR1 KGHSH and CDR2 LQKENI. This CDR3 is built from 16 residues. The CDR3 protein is CASSTGWDRDNSPLHF. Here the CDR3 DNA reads TGTGCCAGCTCAACCGGTTGGGACAGGGATAATTCACCCCTCCACTTT.

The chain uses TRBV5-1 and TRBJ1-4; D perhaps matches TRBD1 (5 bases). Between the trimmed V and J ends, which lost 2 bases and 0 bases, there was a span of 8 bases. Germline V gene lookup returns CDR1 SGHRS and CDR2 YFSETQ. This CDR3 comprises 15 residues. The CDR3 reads CASSFMGATNEKLFF. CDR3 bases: TGCGCCAGCAGCTTTATGGGGGCAACTAATGAAAAACTGTTTTTT.

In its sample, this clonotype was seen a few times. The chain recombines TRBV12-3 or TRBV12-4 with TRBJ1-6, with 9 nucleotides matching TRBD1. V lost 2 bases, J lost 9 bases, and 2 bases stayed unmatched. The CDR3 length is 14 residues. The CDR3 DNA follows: TGTGCCAGCAGTTTAACAGGGGGCTCTTCACCCCTCCACTTT. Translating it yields CASSLTGGSSPLHF.

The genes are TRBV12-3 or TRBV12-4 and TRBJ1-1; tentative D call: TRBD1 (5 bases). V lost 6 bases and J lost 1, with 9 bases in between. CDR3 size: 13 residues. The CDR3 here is CASRLTANTEAFF. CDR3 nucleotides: TGTGCCAGCAGATTGACAGCGAACACTGAAGCTTTCTTT.

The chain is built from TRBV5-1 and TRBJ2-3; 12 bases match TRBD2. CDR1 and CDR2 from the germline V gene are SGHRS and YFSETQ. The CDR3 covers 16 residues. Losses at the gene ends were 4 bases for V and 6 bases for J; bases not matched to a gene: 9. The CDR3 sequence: CASSLRTSGVDDTQYF. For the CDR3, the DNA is TGCGCCAGCAGCCTACGGACTAGCGGGGTAGACGATACGCAGTATTTT.

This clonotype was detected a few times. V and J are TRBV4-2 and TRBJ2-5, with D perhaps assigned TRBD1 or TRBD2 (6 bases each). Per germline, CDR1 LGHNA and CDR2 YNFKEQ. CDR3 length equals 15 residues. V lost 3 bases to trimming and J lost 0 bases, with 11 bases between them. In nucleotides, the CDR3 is TGTGCCAGCAGCCAGCTGGGGGGCCACCAAGAGACCCAGTACTTC. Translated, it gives CASSQLGGHQETQYF.

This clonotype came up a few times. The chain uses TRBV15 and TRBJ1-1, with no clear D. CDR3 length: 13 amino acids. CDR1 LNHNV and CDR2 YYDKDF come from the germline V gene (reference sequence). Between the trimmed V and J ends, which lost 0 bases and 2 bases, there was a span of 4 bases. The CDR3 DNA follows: TGTGCCACCAGCAGAGAAGCAAACACTGAAGCTTTCTTT. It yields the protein CATSREANTEAFF.

The CDR3 bases are TGCAGTGCTGGTAACCGGGACTTTCTCCCCTACGAGCAGTACTTC. This sequence encodes CSAGNRDFLPYEQYF. The chain uses TRBV20-1 and TRBJ2-7; tentative D call: TRBD2 (6 bases). The CDR3 is 15 amino acids. Germline-derived CDR1 and CDR2 are DFQATT and SNEGSKA (reference sequence). V lost 5 bases and J 2 bases, leaving 19 bases between the germline ends.

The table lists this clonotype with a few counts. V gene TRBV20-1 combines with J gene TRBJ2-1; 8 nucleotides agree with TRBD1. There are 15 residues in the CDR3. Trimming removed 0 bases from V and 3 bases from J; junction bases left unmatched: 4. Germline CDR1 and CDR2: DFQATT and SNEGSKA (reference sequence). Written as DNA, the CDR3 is TGCAGTGCTAGAGATCATACAGGGGGCTACAATGAGCAGTTCTTC. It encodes CSARDHTGGYNEQFF.

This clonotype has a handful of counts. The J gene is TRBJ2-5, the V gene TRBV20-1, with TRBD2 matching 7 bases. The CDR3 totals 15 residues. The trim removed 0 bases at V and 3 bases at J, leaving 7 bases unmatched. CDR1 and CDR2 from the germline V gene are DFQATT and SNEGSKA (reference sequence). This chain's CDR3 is CSARDGGSFKETQYF. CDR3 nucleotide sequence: TGCAGTGCTAGAGACGGGGGGTCCTTCAAAGAGACCCAGTACTTC.

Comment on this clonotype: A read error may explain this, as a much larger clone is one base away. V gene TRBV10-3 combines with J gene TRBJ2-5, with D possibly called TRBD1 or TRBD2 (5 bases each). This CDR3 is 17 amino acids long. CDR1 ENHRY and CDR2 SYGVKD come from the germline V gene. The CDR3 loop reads CAISGPEGLRSIEAQYF. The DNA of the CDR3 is TGTGCCATCAGCGGTCCCGAGGGGCTCAGGTCTATAGAGGCCCAGTACTTC.

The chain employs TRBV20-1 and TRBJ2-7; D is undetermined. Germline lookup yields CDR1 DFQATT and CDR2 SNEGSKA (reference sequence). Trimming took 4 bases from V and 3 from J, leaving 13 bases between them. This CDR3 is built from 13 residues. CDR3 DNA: TGCAGTGCTATAGGGCACCTTAGCTACGAGCAGTACTTC. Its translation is CSAIGHLSYEQYF.

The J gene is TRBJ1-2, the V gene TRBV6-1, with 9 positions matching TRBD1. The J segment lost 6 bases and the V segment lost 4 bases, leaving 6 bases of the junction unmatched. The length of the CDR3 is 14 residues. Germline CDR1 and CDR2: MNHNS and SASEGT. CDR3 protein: CASSGDRGRDGYTF. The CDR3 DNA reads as TGTGCCAGCAGTGGCGACAGGGGGAGAGATGGCTACACCTTC.